This TCR beta chain appears in the sequencing data of a study of blood T cell repertoires in COVID-19. Study-level information: Collection of acute and convalescent COVID-19 samples took place in the United States, Italy and Spain. T cells, B-cell-depleted T cells, or PBMCs supplied cDNA or gDNA.

The CDR3 has 14 residues. V was clipped by 2 bases and J by 5 bases, with 12 bases between them. The germline CDR1 and CDR2 sequences are SGHTA and FQGNSA. As regards this clone: Other DNA sequences in the sample encode the same CDR3.

The authors' processing: Amplification from reference gene primers served as the basis for estimated nucleated cell counts. Method: immunoSEQ multiplex PCR; TCRdb's copy keeps in-frame clones and lacks some. V and J calls and clone size follow that table, whereas D and trimming were derived from the DNA. The profile shows under 250,000 clones, around nine tenths of them singletons. V usage is TRBV7-2 and J usage is TRBJ1-1; TRBD1 is a possible D gene (5 bases). The source is a woman aged 55-69 years who had recovered from COVID-19. The sequenced sample consisted of peripheral blood. CDR3 DNA: TGTGCCAGCAGCTTACAGGGTGAAGGTACTGAAGCTTTCTTT. This codes for CASSLQGEGTEAFF.